Detailed here is one TCR beta chain. Its antigen is not known. These data come from a study of cytomegalovirus exposure and HLA in healthy donors. Study overall: A later analysis reported the 90 to 150 validation repertoires used the same platform as the 550 to 800 first-cohort repertoires. Study-level results: The classifier reportedly diagnosed cytomegalovirus status with high sensitivity and specificity. Some TCR beta chains (164 of them) were listed as cytomegalovirus-associated.

Among the 110 or so subjects of the validation cohort, separate from the approximately 660-subject first cohort, were the donors. Some clones are missing from TCRdb's copy, which holds only in-frame ones; the method was immunoSEQ multiplex PCR. The sample carries 300,000 to 400,000 clones, 75% to 90% recorded once. The germline V gene has CDR1 KGHSH and CDR2 LQKENI. CDR3 length: 14 amino acids. V was pared by 6 bases and J by 4 bases, with 15 bases between. The gene calls are TRBV18 and TRBJ1-2; tentatively, D is TRBD1 (6 bases). The source is a woman younger than 35 in good health and CMV-seronegative. The sample consisted of PBMCs. The CDR3 here is CASSGTSIFYGYTF. The DNA of the CDR3 is TGTGCCAGCTCTGGGACAAGTATTTTCTATGGCTACACCTTC.